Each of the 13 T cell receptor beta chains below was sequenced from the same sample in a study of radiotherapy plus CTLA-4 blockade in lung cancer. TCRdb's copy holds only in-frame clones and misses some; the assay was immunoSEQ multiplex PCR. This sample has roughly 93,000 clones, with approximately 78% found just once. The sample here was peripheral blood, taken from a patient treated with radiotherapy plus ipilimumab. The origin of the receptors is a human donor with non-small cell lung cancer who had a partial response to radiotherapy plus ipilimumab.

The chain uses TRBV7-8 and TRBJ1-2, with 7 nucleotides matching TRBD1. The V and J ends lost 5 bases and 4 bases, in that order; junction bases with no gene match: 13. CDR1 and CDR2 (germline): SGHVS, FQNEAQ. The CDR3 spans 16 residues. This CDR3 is CASSVDGTVESYGYTF. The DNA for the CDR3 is TGTGCCAGCAGCGTTGACGGGACAGTTGAGAGCTATGGCTACACCTTC. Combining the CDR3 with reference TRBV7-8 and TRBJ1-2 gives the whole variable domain GAGVSQSPRYKVAKRGQDVALRCDPISGHVSLFWYQQALGQGPEFLTYFQNEAQLDKSGLPSDRFFAERPEGSVSTLKIQRTQQEDSAVYLCASSVDGTVESYGYTFGSGTRLTVV.

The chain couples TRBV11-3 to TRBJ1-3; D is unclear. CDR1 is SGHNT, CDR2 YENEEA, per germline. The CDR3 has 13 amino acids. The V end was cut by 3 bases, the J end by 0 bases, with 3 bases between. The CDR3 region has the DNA TGTGCCAGCAGCTTCCACTCTGGAAACACCATATATTTT. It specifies CASSFHSGNTIYF.

CDR3 DNA: TGTGCCAGCAGTCTGAGGGGGCTAGCCGATACGCAGTATTTT. Translating it yields CASSLRGLADTQYF. The chain combines TRBV13 with TRBJ2-3, with 7 positions matching TRBD1. Germline-derived CDR1 and CDR2 are PRHDT and FYEKMQ (reference sequence). This CDR3 has 14 amino acids. V was pared by 6 bases and J by 6 bases, with 9 bases of the junction left unmatched.

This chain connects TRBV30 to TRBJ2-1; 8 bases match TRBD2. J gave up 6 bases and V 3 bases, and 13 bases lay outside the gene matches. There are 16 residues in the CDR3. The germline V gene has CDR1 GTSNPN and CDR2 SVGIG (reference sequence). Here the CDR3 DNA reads TGTGCCTGGAGACGGTTCGGGGCGGGAGGCCGCAATGAGCAGTTCTTC. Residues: CAWRRFGAGGRNEQFF.

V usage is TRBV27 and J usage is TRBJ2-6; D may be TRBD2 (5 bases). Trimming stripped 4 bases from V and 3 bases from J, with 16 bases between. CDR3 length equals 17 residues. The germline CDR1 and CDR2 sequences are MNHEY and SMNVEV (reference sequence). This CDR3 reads CASSYPPRGNGANVLTF. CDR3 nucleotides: TGTGCCAGCAGTTACCCCCCGAGAGGGAATGGGGCCAACGTCCTGACTTTC.

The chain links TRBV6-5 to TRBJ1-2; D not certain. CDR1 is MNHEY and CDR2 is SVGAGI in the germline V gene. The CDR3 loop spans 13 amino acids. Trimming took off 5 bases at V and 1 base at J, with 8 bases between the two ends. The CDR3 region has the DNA TGTGCCAGCAGTGAATCGGTTAACTATGGCTACACCTTC. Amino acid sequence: CASSESVNYGYTF.

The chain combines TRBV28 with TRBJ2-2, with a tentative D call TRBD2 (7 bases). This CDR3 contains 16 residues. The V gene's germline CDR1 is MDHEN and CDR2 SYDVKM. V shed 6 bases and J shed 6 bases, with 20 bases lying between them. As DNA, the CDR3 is TGTGCCAGCAGAACAACGGGGGGCCGGGCGGCCGGGGAGCTGTTTTTT. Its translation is CASRTTGGRAAGELFF.

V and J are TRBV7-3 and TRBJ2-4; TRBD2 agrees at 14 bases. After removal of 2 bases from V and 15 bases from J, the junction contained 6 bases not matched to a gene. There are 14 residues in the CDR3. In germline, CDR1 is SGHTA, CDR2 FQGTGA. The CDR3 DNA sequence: TGTGCCAGCAGCTTAGGGACTAGCGGGAGTGGCACGTACTTC. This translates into CASSLGTSGSGTYF.

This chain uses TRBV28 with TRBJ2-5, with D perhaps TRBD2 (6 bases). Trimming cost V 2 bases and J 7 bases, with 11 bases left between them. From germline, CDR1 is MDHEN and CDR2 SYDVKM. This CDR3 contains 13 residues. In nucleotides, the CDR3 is TGTGCCAGCAGTTTAGAGAGGGGAGGGACCCAGTACTTC. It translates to CASSLERGGTQYF.

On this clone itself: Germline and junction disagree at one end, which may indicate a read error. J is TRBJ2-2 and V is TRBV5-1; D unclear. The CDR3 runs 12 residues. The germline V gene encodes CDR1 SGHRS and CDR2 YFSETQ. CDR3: CASSLDARVLVF. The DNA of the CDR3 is TGCGCCAGCAGCTTGGATGCCCGGGTGTTGGTTTTT.

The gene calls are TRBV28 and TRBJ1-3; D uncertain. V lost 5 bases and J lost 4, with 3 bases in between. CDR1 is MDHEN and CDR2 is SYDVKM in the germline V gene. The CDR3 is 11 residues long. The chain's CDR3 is CASSIGNTIYF. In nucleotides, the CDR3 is TGTGCCAGCAGTATAGGAAACACCATATATTTT.

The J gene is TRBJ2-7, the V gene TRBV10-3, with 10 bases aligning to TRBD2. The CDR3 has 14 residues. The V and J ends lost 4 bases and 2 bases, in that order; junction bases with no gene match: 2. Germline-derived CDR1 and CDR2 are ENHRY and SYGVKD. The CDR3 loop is CAISGTSGTYEQYF. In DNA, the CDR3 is TGTGCCATCAGTGGGACTAGCGGCACCTACGAGCAGTACTTC.

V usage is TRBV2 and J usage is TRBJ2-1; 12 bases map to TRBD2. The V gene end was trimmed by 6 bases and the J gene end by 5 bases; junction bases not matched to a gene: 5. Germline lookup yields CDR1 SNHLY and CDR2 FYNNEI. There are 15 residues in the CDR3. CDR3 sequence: CASSARTSGNNEQFF. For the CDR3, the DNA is TGTGCCAGCAGCGCCCGGACTAGCGGGAACAATGAGCAGTTCTTC.